The source of this TCR beta chain is a study of shared clonotypes between healthy human individuals. TCRdb keeps only in-frame clones here, not all; method: immunoSEQ multiplex PCR. The repertoire consists of fewer than 400,000 clones, with 74% occurring once and the leading ten covering 10%. Trimming removed 2 bases at V and 7 bases at J, with 16 bases between. Germline CDR1 reads SGHRS; CDR2 reads YFSETQ. There are 15 residues in the CDR3. The clonotype comes from a man aged 30 to 39 in good health. The sequenced sample was memory CD4+ T cells sorted from blood. Indicated subset: CD45RA-negative fraction. V gene TRBV5-1 combines with J gene TRBJ2-1; possible D gene TRBD2, 5 bases. Here the CDR3 DNA reads TGCGCCAGCAGCTTAGGGCTAGCTTTTGGGAATGAGCAGTTCTTC. Its translation: CASSLGLAFGNEQFF.